This is a list of T cell receptor beta chains from one sample in a study of cytomegalovirus exposure and HLA in healthy donors. Libraries were prepared by immunoSEQ multiplex PCR; TCRdb keeps only in-frame clonotypes and omits some of them. The sample includes about 120,000 clones, over 60% seen only once; the top ten take less than 9%. Sequencing used PBMCs. The receptors derive from a woman in her thirties or forties in good health and CMV-seropositive. CDR3s include the opening cysteine and the closing phenylalanine or tryptophan. Fields, in order: D gene, CDR3 length, J gene, V gene, clone size, CDR3 DNA, CDR3 protein. A D gene is named only where the DNA matches it firmly. Clone size is not always given. Where it is, it says once, few, many or a class for expanded clones.

>TRBD2|15|TRBJ2-1|TRBV27|once
TGTGCCAGCAGCCTAAAGCGGGGGAACTACAATGAGCAGTTCTTC
CASSLKRGNYNEQFF
>.|13|TRBJ1-2|TRBV15|.
TGTGCCACCAGCAGAGACAGGCAGTATGGCTACACCTTC
CATSRDRQYGYTF
>TRBD1|15|TRBJ1-3|TRBV28|few
TGTGCCAGCAGGTCGGGACAGTCCTCTGGAAACACCATATATTTT
CASRSGQSSGNTIYF
>.|15|TRBJ1-2|TRBV6-5|.
TGTGCCAGCAGCTACGAGGGGGACGGTCTCTATGGCTACACCTTC
CASSYEGDGLYGYTF
>TRBD1|15|TRBJ1-1|TRBV5-1|.
TGCGCCAGCAGCTTCCGACAGGGGGCCCACACTGAAGCTTTCTTT
CASSFRQGAHTEAFF
>TRBD1|15|TRBJ1-1|TRBV19|.
TGTGCCAGTAGTATAATGCCCCGACAGGGCCCTGAAGCTTTCTTT
CASSIMPRQGPEAFF
>TRBD2|15|TRBJ2-7|TRBV6-5|.
TGTGCCAGCAGTTACTCTGGGGCGGGGGGTAGCGAGCAGTACTTC
CASSYSGAGGSEQYF
>TRBD1|15|TRBJ1-5|TRBV5-1|.
TGCGCCAGCAGTTCTACAGGGGGTAAAGATCAGCCCCAGCATTTT
CASSSTGGKDQPQHF
>.|11|TRBJ2-3|TRBV7-3|.
TGTGCCAGCAGTTCAACAGATACGCAGTATTTT
CASSSTDTQYF
>TRBD1|15|TRBJ2-6|TRBV19|.
TGTGCCAGTACTACTGACAGGGATTGGGCCAACGTCCTGACTTTC
CASTTDRDWANVLTF
>.|11|TRBJ2-7|TRBV28|.
TGTGCCAGCAGCCAGCTAGTTGTGCAGTACTTC
CASSQLVVQYF
>TRBD1|13|TRBJ2-1|TRBV5-1|few
TGCGCCAGCAGCGGGGGACAGAGCAATGAGCAGTTCTTC
CASSGGQSNEQFF
>.|13|TRBJ1-2|TRBV11-2|.
TGTGCCAGCAACCAGGGTGAGGGGGATGGCTACACCTTC
CASNQGEGDGYTF
>TRBD2|16|TRBJ2-1|TRBV5-4|.
TGTGCCAGCAGCTTGGGGGGACTAGCGGGCTACAATGAGCAGTTCTTC
CASSLGGLAGYNEQFF
>TRBD1|14|TRBJ2-7|TRBV7-8|.
TGTGCCAGCAGCTTAGGCGGGACAGGCTACGAGCAGTACTTC
CASSLGGTGYEQYF
>.|15|TRBJ1-2|TRBV28|once
TGTGCCAGCAGTCGGAACAGGGAAGGGGGTTATGGCTACACCTTC
CASSRNREGGYGYTF
>.|15|TRBJ1-5|TRBV5-6|.
TGTGCCAGCAGCTTATGGAGGCCGTTGGGTCAGCCCCAGCATTTT
CASSLWRPLGQPQHF
>.|15|TRBJ1-1|TRBV5-1|.
TGCGCCAGCAGCCGCGGATCAGCAGATCGCACTGAAGCTTTCTTT
CASSRGSADRTEAFF
>.|16|TRBJ2-6|TRBV5-4|few
TGTGCCAGCAGCTTGTTGGGGCCCTCTGGGGCCAACGTCCTGACTTTC
CASSLLGPSGANVLTF
>TRBD1|15|TRBJ1-2|TRBV14|.
TGTGCCAGCAGCCAAGCAGGGACAGGCGCGTATGGCTACACCTTC
CASSQAGTGAYGYTF
>TRBD1|14|TRBJ2-7|TRBV5-1|.
TGCGCCAGCAGGTCCGGGACAGCCTCCTACGAGCAGTACTTC
CASRSGTASYEQYF
>.|14|TRBJ2-2|TRBV30|.
TGTGCCTGGAGGCGTGGGCTGAACACCGGGGAGCTGTTTTTT
CAWRRGLNTGELFF
>TRBD2|18|TRBJ2-5|TRBV19|.
TGTGCCAGTAGTGTTAGGGAGGGACTAGCGGGAATCCAAGAGACCCAGTACTTC
CASSVREGLAGIQETQYF
>.|16|TRBJ2-2|TRBV4-2|.
TGTGCCAGCAGCCAAGATCTTGCAGGGAACACCGGGGAGCTGTTTTTT
CASSQDLAGNTGELFF
>TRBD1|17|TRBJ2-1|TRBV5-1|few
TGCGCCAGCAGCCCATACCGGGACAGGGTGGGGGACAATGAGCAGTTCTTC
CASSPYRDRVGDNEQFF
>TRBD1|15|TRBJ2-1|TRBV7-9|once
TGTGCCAGCAGCTCGGGACAGGGCTCCTACAATGAGCAGTTCTTC
CASSSGQGSYNEQFF
>.|14|TRBJ1-1|TRBV6-5|.
TGTGCCAGCAGGATGATGAGGGAGAACACTGAAGCTTTCTTT
CASRMMRENTEAFF
>.|18|TRBJ2-7|TRBV12-1|.
TGTGCCAGCAGCTTTGAATTTGGACACTCCGGGACAACTTACGAGCAGTACTTC
CASSFEFGHSGTTYEQYF
>.|15|TRBJ1-4|TRBV2|.
TGTGCCAGCAGCTTAAGGGGTGCGACTAATGAAAAACTGTTTTTT
CASSLRGATNEKLFF
>TRBD2|15|TRBJ2-3|TRBV2|.
TGTGCCAGCAGTATCCTATTGGGGGAGGGTCGTACGCAGTATTTT
CASSILLGEGRTQYF
>.|16|TRBJ2-5|TRBV6-5|.
TGTGCCAGCAGTTACGGCCTGGGATCCCTGGGGGGGACCCAGTACTTC
CASSYGLGSLGGTQYF
>.|14|TRBJ2-7|TRBV6-6|.
TGTGCCAGCAGTTACTCGGCACAGTACTACGAGCAGTACTTC
CASSYSAQYYEQYF
>TRBD2|19|TRBJ2-1|TRBV29-1|.
TGCAGCGTTGTACGCGAGACTAGCGGGAGTGGGGGCGGCTACAATGAGCAGTTCTTC
CSVVRETSGSGGGYNEQFF
>TRBD1|14|TRBJ1-2|TRBV2|once
TGTGCCAGCAGTTGGACAGGGGGCAACTATGGCTACACCTTC
CASSWTGGNYGYTF
>TRBD2|13|TRBJ2-5|TRBV19|.
TGTGCCAGTGGGACTAGCGCCTATGAGACCCAGTACTTC
CASGTSAYETQYF
>.|13|TRBJ1-2|TRBV7-9|.
TGTGCCAGCAGTTTAGACGGGAACTATGGCTACACCTTC
CASSLDGNYGYTF
>.|16|TRBJ1-2|TRBV5-1|.
TGCGCCAGCAGCCGAACCTCTAACCGGGAAAACTATGGCTACACCTTC
CASSRTSNRENYGYTF
>TRBD2|15|TRBJ2-7|TRBV5-6|.
TGTGCCAGCACCTGGGCGCGGGGGGTAGGCCACGAGCAGTACTTC
CASTWARGVGHEQYF
>TRBD2|14|TRBJ2-5|TRBV5-1|.
TGCGCCAGCAGAACGGGGGGGCCCGGAGAGACCCAGTACTTC
CASRTGGPGETQYF
>TRBD1|12|TRBJ2-7|TRBV6-5|.
TGTGCCACCAGACAGGGGGCCTTCGAGCAGTACTTC
CATRQGAFEQYF
>.|16|TRBJ1-2|TRBV5-6|.
TGTGCCAGCAGCTTGGGGACGGCGGGACTTATCTATGGCTACACCTTC
CASSLGTAGLIYGYTF